This T cell receptor beta chain comes out of a study of T cell repertoires in cytomegalovirus infection. The sample holds many counts of this clonotype. TCRdb independently ran MiXCR on the reads; one entry per CDR3 protein. The repertoire holds roughly 230,000 distinct CDR3 sequences, with roughly 22% as singletons. Deletions cut 6 bases from V and 10 bases from J, with 15 bases between. There are 12 residues in the CDR3. Germline-derived CDR1 and CDR2 are MNHEY and SVGAGI. The sequence was obtained from a human donor in good health (CMV status not recorded). Some clones in this sample may be carry-over from other donors' samples. The sample comprised CD8+ T cells from PBMCs. This chain uses TRBV6-5 with TRBJ1-2, with D unclear. The CDR3 nucleotides read TGTGCCAGCAGCTTCGGACGGGAGGACTACACCTTC. This gives the protein CASSFGREDYTF.